Presented here are 19 T cell receptor beta chains from one specimen sequenced in a study of cytomegalovirus exposure and HLA in healthy donors. The PCR was carried out with 60 Vbeta primers and 13 Jbeta primers. Measured with immunoSEQ multiplex PCR; TCRdb has only the in-frame clones, and not every one. The sample includes approximately 130,000 clones, approximately 80% seen only once; the top ten take around 1.3%. Material for sequencing was PBMCs. These TCRs come from a woman aged 40 to 49 in good health and CMV-seronegative.

The J gene is TRBJ2-5, the V gene TRBV6-5, with D tentatively TRBD2 (6 bases). The germline gives CDR1 MNHEY, CDR2 SVGAGI. The germline V and J ends were trimmed by 6 bases and 0 bases, with 14 bases remaining between them. The CDR3 is made up of 15 amino acids. CDR3 sequence: CASSRGSGYQETQYF. The CDR3 DNA follows: TGTGCCAGCAGCCGGGGGTCAGGGTACCAAGAGACCCAGTACTTC.

The chain uses TRBV6-5 and TRBJ2-5; a weak D match, TRBD2 (7 bases). Germline V CDR1 and CDR2: MNHEY, SVGAGI. V gave up 6 bases and J gave up 10 bases, with 15 bases separating them. The CDR3 is made up of 12 amino acids. For the CDR3, the DNA is TGTGCCAGCAGAGAGGGGGGAGGGGGCCAGTACTTC. This encodes CASREGGGGQYF.

The V and J genes are TRBV27 and TRBJ1-6; maybe TRBD1 (6 bases). Trimming left V 6 bases short and J 6 bases short, with 15 bases between. The CDR3 consists of 15 residues. CDR1 and CDR2 (germline): MNHEY, SMNVEV (reference sequence). CDR3 sequence: CASRVSQGVNSPLHF. CDR3 nucleotides: TGTGCCAGCAGGGTCTCACAGGGAGTTAATTCACCCCTCCACTTT.

The gene calls are TRBV25-1 and TRBJ2-3; 10 bases line up with TRBD2. CDR1 MGHDK and CDR2 SYGVNS come from the germline V gene. The CDR3 spans 18 residues. Trimming cost V 4 bases and J 6 bases; bases outside gene matches: 16. CDR3 DNA sequence: TGTGCCAGCAGTGGACCGCAGGGTCTAGCGGGGGCGGGTGATACGCAGTATTTT. This translates into CASSGPQGLAGAGDTQYF.

V usage is TRBV6-6 and J usage is TRBJ1-5, with D perhaps TRBD1 (5 bases). In germline, CDR1 is MNHNY, CDR2 SVGAGI (reference sequence). V gave up 2 bases and J gave up 6 bases, with 14 bases separating them. The CDR3 spans 15 residues. DNA for the CDR3: TGTGCCAGCAGTTACGTGGGCAGGGAGGGTCAGCCCCAGCATTTT. This translates into CASSYVGREGQPQHF.

This clone was observed a handful of times. The V call is TRBV27, the J call TRBJ2-1; TRBD2 aligns across 14 bases. CDR1 is MNHEY, CDR2 SMNVEV, per germline (reference sequence). V was pared by 6 bases and J by 9 bases, with 10 bases of the junction left unmatched. CDR3 length equals 16 residues. CDR3 sequence reads: CASSSRGTSGGGEQFF. DNA for the CDR3: TGTGCCAGCAGCTCTAGGGGGACTAGCGGGGGTGGTGAGCAGTTCTTC.

The chain uses TRBV6-5 and TRBJ1-2; D is perhaps TRBD1 (6 bases). Germline lookup yields CDR1 MNHEY and CDR2 SVGAGI. CDR3 length: 15 residues. Between the trimmed V and J ends, which lost 2 bases and 8 bases, there was a span of 18 bases. CDR3 DNA sequence: TGTGCCAGCAGTTACGTGTCAGGGGACATGAGGGGCTACACCTTC. It specifies CASSYVSGDMRGYTF.

The chain combines TRBV19 with TRBJ1-2; TRBD1 matches at 7 bases. CDR3 length: 14 residues. Germline-derived CDR1 and CDR2 are LNHDA and SQIVND (reference sequence). With V trimmed by 7 bases and J by 2 bases, 7 bases remained unmatched. The CDR3 spells CASIPDRANYGYTF. Here the CDR3 DNA reads TGTGCCAGTATTCCAGACAGGGCGAACTATGGCTACACCTTC.

J is TRBJ2-7 and V is TRBV5-1; 7 positions match TRBD1. Germline V CDR1 and CDR2: SGHRS, YFSETQ. The CDR3 length is 15 residues. Trimming cost V 4 bases and J 3 bases; bases outside gene matches: 10. The CDR3 DNA follows: TGCGCCAGCAGCGTGACAGGGTGGAGGAGCTACGAGCAGTACTTC. Translated: CASSVTGWRSYEQYF.

The genes are TRBV6-5 and TRBJ1-2; the D is unclear. The CDR3 has 14 residues. The ends were cut back, 10 bases at V and 5 bases at J, with 20 bases in the middle. Germline V gene lookup returns CDR1 MNHEY and CDR2 SVGAGI. This CDR3 reads CATQVGLGRYGYTF. CDR3 nucleotides: TGTGCCACCCAAGTAGGATTGGGGAGGTATGGCTACACCTTC.

The rearrangement links TRBV4-3 to TRBJ2-3; TRBD2 aligns across 7 bases. CDR3 length equals 16 residues. The J segment lost 0 bases and the V segment lost 4 bases, leaving 7 bases of the junction unmatched. Germline V lookup: CDR1 LGHNA, CDR2 YSLEER. In DNA, the CDR3 is TGCGCCAGCAGCCTACAGGCTAGCGGCAGCACAGATACGCAGTATTTT. Protein sequence: CASSLQASGSTDTQYF.

The chain combines TRBV7-2 with TRBJ2-7; 8 bases match TRBD1. The ends lost 4 bases at V and 3 bases at J; junction bases unmatched: 8. The CDR3 runs 15 residues. CDR1 and CDR2 (germline): SGHTA, FQGNSA. The CDR3 sequence is CASSSRDRNFYEQYF. In DNA form, the CDR3 reads TGTGCCAGCAGCTCCCGGGACAGGAACTTCTACGAGCAGTACTTC.

V and J are TRBV2 and TRBJ1-1; tentative D call: TRBD1 (6 bases). Per the germline V gene, CDR1 is SNHLY and CDR2 is FYNNEI. V dropped 10 bases and J dropped 2 bases, with 20 bases sitting between them. CDR3 length: 15 amino acids. For the CDR3, the DNA is TGTGCCACCAGGATTGGGGGCGGGGGAAACACTGAAGCTTTCTTT. Protein sequence: CATRIGGGGNTEAFF.

Written as DNA, the CDR3 is TGTGCCAGCAGCCAAGATTGGGCCCGTGAAGCTTTCTTT. Protein product: CASSQDWAREAFF. This chain uses TRBV4-2 with TRBJ1-1; D is uncertain. The CDR3 consists of 13 residues. Germline lookup yields CDR1 LGHNA and CDR2 YNFKEQ. The V end lost 0 bases, the J end lost 7 bases, and 9 bases lay between the germline ends.

In this sample, this clone turned up once. The J gene is TRBJ1-2, the V gene TRBV4-2; D might be TRBD1 (5 bases). Germline V gene sequence: CDR1 LGHNA, CDR2 YNFKEQ. The CDR3 runs to 14 residues. Trimming took 2 bases from V and 8 from J, leaving 15 bases between them. CDR3 sequence (DNA): TGTGCCAGCAGCCAAAGGGGAGGATCGTGCGGCTACACCTTC. As protein: CASSQRGGSCGYTF.

This clone was seen just once. The chain has TRBV25-1 and TRBJ1-4; TRBD1 might be the D (5 bases). Per the germline V gene, CDR1 is MGHDK and CDR2 is SYGVNS. The CDR3 spans 16 residues. V lost 4 bases and J lost 0, with 12 bases in between. CDR3 amino acids: CASSGFTGSTNEKLFF. DNA of the CDR3: TGTGCCAGCAGTGGGTTCACAGGTTCAACTAATGAAAAACTGTTTTTT.

This chain links TRBV28 with TRBJ1-4, with no clear D. Germline CDR1 MDHEN, CDR2 SYDVKM. The V end was cut by 2 bases, the J end by 3 bases, with 7 bases between. The CDR3 spans 14 residues. The CDR3 sequence: CASSLPTANEKLFF. The CDR3 nucleotides read TGTGCCAGCAGTTTACCCACAGCTAATGAAAAACTGTTTTTT.

CDR3 in DNA: TGTGCCTGGAGTAGGACTAGCGGGGGGGCGAGGTCCTACAATGAGCAGTTCTTC. It encodes CAWSRTSGGARSYNEQFF. The chain joins TRBV30 to TRBJ2-1, with 15 bases fitting TRBD2. V was pared by 2 bases and J by 1 base, with 6 bases of the junction left unmatched. Germline CDR1 reads GTSNPN; CDR2 reads SVGIG (reference sequence). The CDR3 runs to 18 residues.

CDR3 amino acids: CASSRGVRDTQYF. The CDR3 DNA reads as TGTGCCAGTAGTCGGGGAGTGAGGGATACGCAGTATTTT. This chain uses TRBV19 with TRBJ2-3; a possible D gene is TRBD2 (5 bases). Trimming cost V 5 bases and J 6 bases, with 12 bases left between them. The length of the CDR3 is 13 residues. Looked up from germline, CDR1 is LNHDA and CDR2 is SQIVND (reference sequence). The variable domain in full, with the rest retrieved from reference TRBV19 and TRBJ2-3, is DGGITQSPKYLFRKEGQNVTLSCEQNLNHDAMYWYRQDPGQGLRLIYYSQIVNDFQKGDIAEGYSVSREKKESFPLTVTSAQKNPTAFYLCASSRGVRDTQYFGPGTRLTVL.